This TCR beta chain was identified during a study of cytomegalovirus exposure and HLA in healthy donors. Whole-study findings and limits: Many donors carried some public TCRs, although rarity characterized most TCR sequences. The classifier reportedly diagnosed cytomegalovirus status with high sensitivity and specificity.

About this clone itself: Its antigen remains unknown.

Method: immunoSEQ multiplex PCR; TCRdb's copy keeps in-frame clones and lacks some. Counted here are about 240,000 clones, more than 75% occurring once; the ten biggest clones make up around 1.2%. This CDR3 has 15 amino acids. The germline CDR1 and CDR2 sequences are MNHEY and SMNVEV (reference sequence). The ends lost 5 bases at V and 9 bases at J; junction bases unmatched: 6. From the 120-subject validation cohort, which was separate from the roughly 710-subject first cohort, the donors were drawn. The clonotype originates from a woman in her thirties in good health and CMV-seropositive. The V call is TRBV27, the J call TRBJ2-6, with TRBD1 matching 11 bases. Sample: PBMCs. The CDR3 loop reads CASSPGTGGYNVLTF. DNA for the CDR3: TGTGCCAGCAGTCCCGGGACAGGGGGATACAACGTCCTGACTTTC.